One and the same sample provided the 8 T cell receptor beta chains below, sequenced in a study of cytomegalovirus exposure and HLA in healthy donors. It was with 60 Vbeta and 13 Jbeta primers that the PCR ran. Produced via immunoSEQ multiplex PCR; TCRdb's table is partial and in-frame only. Found here are over 200,000 clones, 85% to 90% of them singletons; the top ten hold about 1.2%. The source material was PBMCs. The receptors were sampled from a human donor in good health.

This clone was counted only a few times. V and J are TRBV4-2 and TRBJ1-2; TRBD1 might be the D (6 bases). The germline V gene encodes CDR1 LGHNA and CDR2 YNFKEQ. V was trimmed by 2 bases and J by 3 bases, leaving 13 bases between them. The CDR3 runs 15 residues. The CDR3 DNA reads TGTGCCAGCAGCCAAAACAGGGAGTGGGACTATGGCTACACCTTC. Amino acid sequence: CASSQNREWDYGYTF.

The DNA for the CDR3 is TGTGCCAGCAGTTTTAAGGAGCGGGAGCTGTTTTTT. Amino acid sequence: CASSFKERELFF. J is TRBJ2-2 and V is TRBV27; D gene unclear. This CDR3 region has 12 residues. V lost 3 bases and J lost 9, with 8 bases in between. Germline V gene data show CDR1 as MNHEY and CDR2 as SMNVEV (reference sequence).

The chain uses TRBV7-9 and TRBJ2-1, with TRBD2 matching 12 bases. Losses at the gene ends were 5 bases for V and 8 bases for J; bases not matched to a gene: 13. CDR1 SEHNR and CDR2 FQNEAQ come from the germline V gene (reference sequence). The CDR3 runs 17 residues. The CDR3 protein is CASSPNLAGGPSYEQFF. For the CDR3, the DNA is TGTGCCAGCAGCCCGAATCTAGCGGGAGGGCCCAGCTATGAGCAGTTCTTC.

The chain combines TRBV7-6 with TRBJ2-5; D unclear. The closer fit of TRBJ2-7 to the DNA end suggests the J call may be wrong. Germline V gene sequence: CDR1 SGHVS, CDR2 FNYEAQ. The CDR3 covers 15 residues. As DNA, the CDR3 is TGTGCCAGCAGCTTAGACACGATGATAAACTACGAGCAGTACTTC. Encoded protein: CASSLDTMINYEQYF.

The chain links TRBV27 to TRBJ2-3, with unresolved D. The CDR3 extends over 14 amino acids. Germline lookup yields CDR1 MNHEY and CDR2 SMNVEV (reference sequence). V shed 4 bases and J shed 2 bases, with 10 bases lying between them. CDR3 residues: CASSWASPTDTQYF. DNA for the CDR3: TGTGCCAGCAGTTGGGCTTCACCCACAGATACGCAGTATTTT.

The genes are TRBV11-2 and TRBJ2-2; the D gene is possibly TRBD1 (5 bases). CDR3 size: 17 residues. Trimming left V 0 bases short and J 0 bases short, with 11 bases between. Germline V lookup: CDR1 SGHAT, CDR2 FQNNGV. CDR3 nucleotides: TGTGCCAGCAGCTTAGATCTGCAGGGCGCGAACACCGGGGAGCTGTTTTTT. Protein sequence: CASSLDLQGANTGELFF.

The rearrangement links TRBV27 to TRBJ2-3; D not certain. V lost 6 bases, J lost 4 bases, and 11 bases lay in between. The CDR3 is 13 amino acids. Germline V gene lookup returns CDR1 MNHEY and CDR2 SMNVEV (reference sequence). The CDR3 region is CASSYISSDTQYF. The CDR3 DNA reads as TGTGCCAGCAGCTATATAAGCTCAGATACGCAGTATTTT.

J is TRBJ2-5 and V is TRBV5-1; weak D call: TRBD2 (5 bases). Matching the DNA end better, TRBJ2-7 makes the J call doubtful. This CDR3 region has 16 residues. In germline, CDR1 is SGHRS, CDR2 YFSETQ. The CDR3 here is CASSLPPGEVSYEQYF. In nucleotides, the CDR3 is TGCGCCAGCAGCTTGCCCCCCGGGGAAGTTTCCTACGAGCAGTACTTC.